The 9 T cell receptor beta chains below all came from one sample that was sequenced in a study of T cells in Graves' hyperthyroidism and ophthalmopathy (dated by TCRdb to between 2017 and 2020). The method was multiplex PCR. This sample was sequenced with an Illumina HiSeq 2000. The TCR beta CDR3 regions were amplified from RNA transcripts. For the first round of RT-PCR on the TCR CDR3, the HTBI primer set was used together with the Qiagen OneStep RT-PCR kit. The raw public data were reprocessed by TCRdb itself: fastp quality trimming at Q25, MiXCR clonotype calling, in-frame beta chains only. CDR3 protein duplicates are merged, each entry listing the most common genes and DNA. This sample lists around 500,000 distinct CDR3 sequences; less than 25% were detected once. The ten most abundant clones make up approximately 49% of the sample. Sequencing was performed on blood. The receptors shown here come from an older woman with Graves' ophthalmopathy.

This sequence joins TRBV10-3 and TRBJ2-1; the match to TRBD2 covers 14 bases. V lost 6 bases to trimming and J lost 8 bases; unmatched junction nucleotides: 12. The CDR3 extends over 17 amino acids. Germline assignment: CDR1 ENHRY and CDR2 SYGVKD. CDR3 coding DNA: TGTGCCATCAGACCCGGGACTAGCGGGAGTTATATCGATGAGCAGTTCTTC. It encodes CAIRPGTSGSYIDEQFF.

CDR3 protein: CASKPGTGDNEQFF. CDR3 in DNA: TGCGCCAGCAAACCAGGGACAGGAGACAATGAGCAGTTCTTC. This sequence joins TRBV10-1 and TRBJ2-1; 8 bases match TRBD1. The CDR3 contains 14 residues. With V trimmed by 7 bases and J by 5 bases, 7 bases remained unmatched. The germline V gene encodes CDR1 WNHNN and CDR2 SYGVQD (reference sequence).

V is TRBV13 and J is TRBJ2-7; the D call may be TRBD1 or TRBD2 (5 bases each). The CDR3 has 14 amino acids. The germline V gene has CDR1 PRHDT and CDR2 FYEKMQ (reference sequence). The germline V and J ends were trimmed by 5 bases and 3 bases, with 14 bases remaining between them. The chain's CDR3 is CASSPRRGDYEQYF. In DNA, the CDR3 is TGTGCCAGCAGCCCACGCCGAGGGGACTACGAGCAGTACTTC. Together with reference TRBV13 and TRBJ2-7, the CDR3 gives the full variable domain: AAGVIQSPRHLIKEKRETATLKCYPIPRHDTVYWYQQGPGQDPQFLISFYEKMQSDKGSIPDRFSAQQFSDYHSELNMSSLELGDSALYFCASSPRRGDYEQYFGPGTRLTVT.

The chain joins TRBV7-3 to TRBJ2-3; D not resolved. Trimming cost V 2 bases and J 1 base, with 4 bases left between them. The CDR3 has 13 amino acids. Germline assignment: CDR1 SGHTA and CDR2 FQGTGA. CDR3: CASSLARTDTQYF. The CDR3 coding sequence is TGTGCCAGCAGCTTAGCCCGCACAGATACGCAGTATTTT.

This clonotype was seen only a few times. V is TRBV10-3 and J is TRBJ1-1; D is unclear. Between the trimmed V and J ends, which lost 1 base and 3 bases, there was a span of 6 bases. The CDR3 contains 13 residues. Germline V gives CDR1 ENHRY, CDR2 SYGVKD. CDR3 bases: TGTGCCATCAGTGAGTTACAGTACACTGAAGCTTTCTTT. As protein: CAISELQYTEAFF.

This clonotype was seen a handful of times. The chain carries TRBV5-6 and TRBJ1-2; no reliable D call. CDR1 and CDR2 (germline): SGHDT, YYEEEE. CDR3 size: 13 residues. The ends were cut back, 1 base at V and 4 bases at J, with 8 bases in the middle. CDR3 sequence (DNA): TGTGCCAGCAGCTTGAGTGAGCCCTATGGCTACACCTTC. Encoded protein: CASSLSEPYGYTF.

The table lists this clonotype with a few counts. This chain connects TRBV7-2 to TRBJ2-2, with TRBD2 matching 11 bases. This CDR3 comprises 16 residues. Germline V CDR1 and CDR2: SGHTA, FQGNSA. Germline trimming cut 4 bases from V and 5 bases from J; bases unmatched to any gene: 6. CDR3 sequence reads: CASSSLAGVATGELFF. DNA of the CDR3: TGTGCCAGCAGCTCACTAGCGGGAGTAGCAACCGGGGAGCTGTTTTTT.

This clonotype was counted ten times or more. V gene TRBV4-1 combines with J gene TRBJ2-7; 7 nucleotides match TRBD1. The J segment lost 1 base and the V segment lost 0 bases, leaving 3 bases of the junction unmatched. This CDR3 comprises 15 residues. CDR1 is MGHRA and CDR2 is YSYEKL in the germline V gene. DNA for the CDR3: TGCGCCAGCAGCCAAGATAGGGACAGTTCCTACGAGCAGTACTTC. The encoded protein is CASSQDRDSSYEQYF.

V usage is TRBV6-7 and J usage is TRBJ1-2; D is uncertain. TRBV6-7 is recorded as an ORF, its role being uncertain. CDR3 length: 15 amino acids. V was trimmed by 0 bases and J by 0 bases, leaving 8 bases between them. In DNA, the CDR3 is TGTGCCAGCAGTTACTCGCCAGAAACTAACTATGGCTACACCTTC. Translating it yields CASSYSPETNYGYTF.